Presented here are 18 T cell receptor beta chains from one specimen sequenced in a study of technical replicates of blood from four donors. Using immunoSEQ multiplex PCR, the repertoire was profiled, and TCRdb retains in-frame clones only, with some absent. Altogether approximately 99,000 clones are present, approximately 96% being singletons, with the ten largest covering roughly 0.33%. Sequencing was performed on T cells isolated from PBMCs. The receptor source for this set is a human donor in good health.

This clone was picked up one time. The J gene is TRBJ1-4, the V gene TRBV19; tentative D call: TRBD1 (5 bases). V was cut by 7 bases and J by 0 bases, with 12 bases left in between. The CDR3 contains 15 residues. Germline assignment: CDR1 LNHDA and CDR2 SQIVND (reference sequence). The CDR3 is CASTLTVATNEKLFF. In DNA form, the CDR3 reads TGTGCCAGTACCCTGACAGTTGCAACTAATGAAAAACTGTTTTTT.

This clone appeared once. The V and J genes are TRBV4-1 and TRBJ2-7; 8 bases match TRBD1. The CDR3 extends over 14 amino acids. The V gene end was trimmed by 3 bases and the J gene end by 2 bases; junction bases not matched to a gene: 3. Germline V gives CDR1 MGHRA, CDR2 YSYEKL. CDR3 in amino acids: CASSHTGGTYEQYF. CDR3 nucleotides: TGCGCCAGCAGCCACACAGGGGGGACCTACGAGCAGTACTTC.

V gene TRBV6-1 combines with J gene TRBJ2-3, with 10 bases lining up with TRBD2. The germline V gene has CDR1 MNHNS and CDR2 SASEGT. J lost 6 bases, V lost 4 bases, and 4 bases had no gene match. There are 14 residues in the CDR3. The CDR3 here is CASSASGSPDTQYF. As DNA, the CDR3 is TGTGCCAGCAGTGCTAGCGGGAGTCCGGATACGCAGTATTTT.

V and J are TRBV14 and TRBJ2-7; TRBD2 agrees at 7 bases. The CDR3 sequence is 15 residues long. The V gene's germline CDR1 is SGHDN and CDR2 FVKESK. V was pared by 2 bases and J by 5 bases, with 9 bases of the junction left unmatched. This chain's CDR3 is CASSQFVFGGDEQYF. The CDR3 DNA follows: TGTGCCAGCAGCCAATTCGTGTTTGGGGGGGACGAGCAGTACTTC.

The V gene is TRBV7-8, the J gene TRBJ2-2; 8 bases align to TRBD2. After removal of 5 bases from V and 1 base from J, the junction contained 6 bases not matched to a gene. Germline CDR1 and CDR2: SGHVS and FQNEAQ. The CDR3 consists of 16 residues. The CDR3 region is CASSLLAGRNTGELFF. CDR3 bases: TGTGCCAGCAGCCTATTAGCGGGGCGGAACACCGGGGAGCTGTTTTTT.

This clone was recorded once. J is TRBJ1-1 and V is TRBV18; D perhaps matches TRBD1 (5 bases). Germline loops: CDR1 KGHSH, CDR2 LQKENI. Trimming pared 1 base from V and 4 bases from J, leaving 7 bases between. This CDR3 spans 13 amino acids. CDR3 nucleotide sequence: TGTGCCAGCTCACCACGACAGATCACTGAAGCTTTCTTT. It codes for CASSPRQITEAFF.

The chain is built from TRBV10-2 and TRBJ2-5, with D perhaps matching TRBD2 (5 bases). Germline lookup yields CDR1 WSHSY and CDR2 SAAADI. V was cut by 7 bases and J by 4 bases, with 13 bases left in between. The CDR3 runs 13 residues. The CDR3 loop reads CASTFGELETQYF. The CDR3 DNA follows: TGCGCCAGCACCTTCGGGGAATTAGAGACCCAGTACTTC.

This rearrangement joins TRBV4-1 to TRBJ1-4; D remains unclear. The CDR3 covers 13 residues. V was clipped by 1 base and J by 8 bases, with 8 bases between them. The germline V gene encodes CDR1 MGHRA and CDR2 YSYEKL. This chain's CDR3 is CASSQVSSEKLFF. The CDR3 nucleotides read TGCGCCAGCAGCCAAGTTAGCAGCGAAAAACTGTTTTTT.

The gene calls are TRBV4-1 and TRBJ1-2, with TRBD1 identical over 9 bases. CDR3 length: 16 amino acids. Germline CDR1 reads MGHRA; CDR2 reads YSYEKL. The V segment lost 7 bases and the J segment 2 bases; nucleotides outside the gene matches: 11. The CDR3 DNA reads TGCGCCAGCACCCGAGGGACAGGGAAATCCAACTATGGCTACACCTTC. Translation: CASTRGTGKSNYGYTF.

This clone was picked up one time. The chain uses TRBV7-2 and TRBJ2-4, with 9 bases lining up with TRBD1. V shed 3 bases and J 7 bases; nucleotides not matched to a gene: 7. The germline V gene encodes CDR1 SGHTA and CDR2 FQGNSA. This CDR3 spans 15 amino acids. Here the CDR3 DNA reads TGTGCCAGCAGCTTGACAGGGGGGTTGGGGAACATTCAGTACTTC. It codes for CASSLTGGLGNIQYF. The full variable domain, with the rest looked up from reference TRBV7-2 and TRBJ2-4, is GAGVSQSPSNKVTEKGKDVELRCDPISGHTALYWYRQSLGQGLEFLIYFQGNSAPDKSGLPSDRFSAERTGGSVSTLTIQRTQQEDSAVYLCASSLTGGLGNIQYFGAGTRLSVL.

The gene calls are TRBV6-1 and TRBJ1-2, with 7 bases lining up with TRBD1. Germline CDR1 is MNHNS and CDR2 is SASEGT. Trimming took 8 bases from V and 2 from J; bases not matched to a gene: 11. The CDR3 runs 15 residues. CDR3 DNA sequence: TGTGCCAGCCGAGGGCCGGGACAGATGAACTATGGCTACACCTTC. Amino acids: CASRGPGQMNYGYTF.

The rearrangement joins TRBV2 to TRBJ2-7; 7 positions match TRBD1. V lost 8 bases, J lost 0 bases, and 4 bases stayed unmatched. This CDR3 is 13 amino acids long. CDR1 SNHLY and CDR2 FYNNEI come from the germline V gene. As DNA, the CDR3 is TGTGCCAGCTTCGGGGACAGCTCCTACGAGCAGTACTTC. This translates into CASFGDSSYEQYF.

The chain recombines TRBV19 with TRBJ1-1; unclear D gene. The germline gives CDR1 LNHDA, CDR2 SQIVND (reference sequence). V shed 1 base and J shed 9 bases, with 6 bases lying between them. The CDR3 is 11 residues long. CDR3 residues: CASSIAQKAFF. The CDR3 DNA sequence: TGTGCCAGTAGTATAGCCCAGAAAGCTTTCTTT.

The chain is built from TRBV28 and TRBJ1-5, with no clear D. The V end lost 2 bases, the J end lost 3 bases, and 11 bases lay between the germline ends. The CDR3 loop spans 15 amino acids. CDR1 is MDHEN, CDR2 SYDVKM, per germline. This CDR3 is CASSLLTSSNQPQHF. Written as DNA, the CDR3 is TGTGCCAGCAGTTTACTAACGAGCTCCAATCAGCCCCAGCATTTT.

V and J are TRBV10-3 and TRBJ2-4; 9 bases match TRBD1. The CDR3 has 16 amino acids. The V and J ends lost 3 bases and 5 bases, in that order; junction bases with no gene match: 8. Germline assignment: CDR1 ENHRY and CDR2 SYGVKD. The CDR3 here is CAISENRGRPENIQYF. CDR3 bases: TGTGCCATCAGTGAAAACAGGGGGCGCCCCGAAAACATTCAGTACTTC.

The table lists this clone with a count of one. J is TRBJ2-2 and V is TRBV9; a weak D match, TRBD2 (5 bases). This CDR3 region has 18 residues. V was trimmed by 0 bases and J by 5 bases, leaving 20 bases between them. CDR1 is SGDLS and CDR2 is YYNGEE in the germline V gene. The CDR3 DNA is TGTGCCAGCAGCGTAGCGGACGTCCCCTTGCCGGGGACCGGGGAGCTGTTTTTT. This sequence encodes CASSVADVPLPGTGELFF. The full variable domain, rest sourced from reference TRBV9 and TRBJ2-2, is DSGVTQTPKHLITATGQRVTLRCSPRSGDLSVYWYQQSLDQGLQFLIQYYNGEERAKGNILERFSAQQFPDLHSELNLSSLELGDSALYFCASSVADVPLPGTGELFFGEGSRLTVL.

Points on this clone: A junction end diverges from the germline sequence, so it may reflect a read error. V is TRBV5-1 and J is TRBJ2-5; the match to TRBD1 covers 10 bases. The CDR3 length is 15 residues. The germline gives CDR1 SGHRS, CDR2 YFSETQ. CDR3 DNA sequence: TGCGCCAGCAGCCCGACAGGGGGCTTTCAAGGGACCCAGTACTTC. Amino acid sequence: CASSPTGGFQGTQYF.

The V call is TRBV7-9, the J call TRBJ2-5, with 10 bases identical to TRBD1. Unmatched junction bases numbered 3, after V lost 4 bases and J lost 1 base. This CDR3 has 15 amino acids. The germline V gene has CDR1 SEHNR and CDR2 FQNEAQ (reference sequence). CDR3 DNA: TGTGCCAGCAGCTCCTGGACAGGGGGCCAAGAGACCCAGTACTTC. Amino acid sequence: CASSSWTGGQETQYF.